This TCR beta chain came from a study of cytomegalovirus exposure and HLA in healthy donors. Points on this clone: Its antigen remains unidentified.

The PCR contained 60 Vbeta and 13 Jbeta primers. Under the authors' procedure: Unique TCR beta chains numbered roughly 84 million in a later analysis, with roughly 10 million shared. Measured with immunoSEQ multiplex PCR; TCRdb has only the in-frame clones, and not every one. V, J and clone size reflect that table, while D and trimming were determined from the DNA. Of 60,000 to 70,000 clones detected, 70% to 90% appear once; the ten largest clones hold over 2.5%. Study results and limitations: Immune exposure information comprised only CMV serostatus. HLA allele associations emerged for around 15,000 TCR beta sequences in a later analysis, at 0.05 false discovery rate. TRBV6-2, TRBV6-3 and other indistinguishable V segments were excluded.

J gave up 7 bases and V 4 bases, and 6 bases lay outside the gene matches. CDR1 LNHDA and CDR2 SQIVND come from the germline V gene (reference sequence). This CDR3 spans 14 amino acids. The source material was PBMCs. The rearrangement joins TRBV19 to TRBJ1-5; 8 bases are shared with TRBD1. The source of this sequence is a woman aged 25-40 years in good health and CMV-seronegative. The CDR3 DNA follows: TGTGCCAGTAGTACCCCAGGGGGCCGACAGCCCCAGCATTTT. Translation: CASSTPGGRQPQHF.